One and the same sample provided the 4 T cell receptor beta chains below, sequenced in a study of ipilimumab plus nivolumab after autologous stem cell transplantation. Repertoires were generated with immunoSEQ multiplex PCR, while TCRdb's copy carries only in-frame clones and drops some. This table holds 15,000 to 20,000 clones, around 81% found once. This specimen was PBMCs, taken in a trial of ipilimumab plus nivolumab as post-transplant consolidation. The receptors originated from a male donor with diffuse large B-cell lymphoma.

This chain joins TRBV27 and TRBJ2-3; 7 bases agree with TRBD2. The CDR3 runs 13 residues. The germline V gene has CDR1 MNHEY and CDR2 SMNVEV (reference sequence). V dropped 9 bases and J dropped 2; count of bases not matched to a gene: 5. CDR3 in amino acids: CASKRGSTDTQYF. CDR3 coding DNA: TGTGCCAGTAAGCGGGGATCCACAGATACGCAGTATTTT.

For the CDR3, the DNA is TGCGCCAGCAGCTTGGGAGGCGGGGGGCCCAGTCGGCCCCAGTACTTC. Encoded protein: CASSLGGGGPSRPQYF. V usage is TRBV5-1 and J usage is TRBJ2-5; 8 bases are shared with TRBD2. The CDR3 is 16 amino acids. The germline CDR1 and CDR2 sequences are SGHRS and YFSETQ. V shed 0 bases and J 9 bases; nucleotides not matched to a gene: 13.

In DNA form, the CDR3 reads TGCGCCAGCAGCTCGCTCGGGACAGGGGAAAATGAGCAGTTCTTC. Translated: CASSSLGTGENEQFF. The rearrangement links TRBV5-1 to TRBJ2-1; 10 nucleotides agree with TRBD1. Germline V gene lookup returns CDR1 SGHRS and CDR2 YFSETQ. Trimming removed 3 bases from V and 7 bases from J; junction bases left unmatched: 7. The CDR3 has 15 amino acids.

V is TRBV6-5 and J is TRBJ2-7; D possibly corresponds to TRBD2 (6 bases). This CDR3 contains 12 residues. Trimming took 8 bases from V and 0 from J, leaving 8 bases between them. The germline V gene has CDR1 MNHEY and CDR2 SVGAGI. CDR3 sequence: CASGRNSYEQYF. In DNA form, the CDR3 reads TGTGCCAGCGGGAGGAACTCCTACGAGCAGTACTTC.